The present entry profiles one T cell receptor beta chain with its context. This clonotype was picked up a small number of times. The target of this receptor is not known. Base qualities were left out, and no much larger clone turns up one base away. This specimen comes from a study of T-cell reconstitution after alpha-beta-depleted transplantation in children (dated by TCRdb to about 2016). Concerning the study at large: The study quantitatively tracked T-cell immune reconstitution after TCRalphabeta/CD19-depleted allogeneic hematopoietic cell transplantation in children using TCR repertoire profiling.

Spanning cysteine to phenylalanine, the CDR3 consists of 15 amino acids. CDR3 DNA is the only sequence kept; it has 45 bases, read in frame from the first base. Trimming removed 5 bases from V and 8 bases from J, leaving 18 bases between the germline ends. Library creation used PCR. Sequencing instrument: Illumina HiSeq 2500. TCR library preparation used molecular barcoding, with unique molecular identifiers applied to normalize quantification of the TCRbeta repertoire. TCRdb redid the processing of the public reads, applying fastp at Q25 and MiXCR, and retained in-frame beta chains. Records with the same CDR3 protein are collapsed into one entry carrying the most frequent genes and DNA. The sample records approximately 510,000 distinct CDR3 sequences, 18% of which are singletons. The ten largest clones represent less than 4% of the sample.

The chain is assembled from TRBV12-3 or TRBV12-4 and TRBJ2-2; a tentative D call is TRBD1 (6 bases match). The material was PBMCs from the stem cell graft donor, obtained from the stem cell graft. The sequence came from a human donor who donated a stem cell graft to a child with acute lymphoblastic leukemia. The CDR3 here reads CASSPQRGIGGELFF. The DNA reads TGTGCCAGCAGTCCTCAGAGGGGGATAGGGGGGGAGCTGTTTTTT.